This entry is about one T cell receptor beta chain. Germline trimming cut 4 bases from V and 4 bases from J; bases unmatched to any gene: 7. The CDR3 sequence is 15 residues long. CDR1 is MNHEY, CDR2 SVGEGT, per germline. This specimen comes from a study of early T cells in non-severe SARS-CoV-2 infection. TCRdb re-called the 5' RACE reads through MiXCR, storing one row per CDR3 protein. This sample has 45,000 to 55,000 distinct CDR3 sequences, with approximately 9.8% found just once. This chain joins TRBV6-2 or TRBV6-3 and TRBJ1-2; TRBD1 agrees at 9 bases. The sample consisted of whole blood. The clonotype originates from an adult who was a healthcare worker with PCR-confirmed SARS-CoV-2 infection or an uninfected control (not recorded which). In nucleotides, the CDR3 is TGTGCCAGCAGTTCACAGGGGGCCCGCGGCTATGGCTACACCTTC. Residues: CASSSQGARGYGYTF.